The clone carrying this T cell receptor beta chain was counted a single time. The antigen is not known. Clones were sequenced by immunoSEQ multiplex PCR, and TCRdb holds only the in-frame ones, with some missing. This table holds tens of thousands of clones, approximately 88% found once. Drawing of blood for sampling happened at baseline, at cycle 4 day 1, and at cycle 7 day 1. The data were obtained in a study of OX40 agonist ivuxolimab in advanced cancers. Germline V gene lookup returns CDR1 SQVTM and CDR2 ANQGSEA. This CDR3 is built from 12 residues. Trimming removed 4 bases from V and 2 bases from J, with 5 bases in between. Findings and caveats of the study: In a subset of nonresponders, normalized T-cell clonal expansion was also low. Averaged across samples, CD8+ T cells carried more expanded clones than CD4+ did. At 0.1 to 3.0 mg/kg, clonal expansion of CD4+ and CD8+ blood T cells had occurred by week 6.

This TCR derives from an adult with an advanced solid tumor such as melanoma, head and neck, liver or kidney cancer. The rearrangement joins TRBV29-1 to TRBJ2-2; D is unclear. This specimen was CD4+ or CD8+ T cells sorted from blood, taken in a trial of the OX40 agonist ivuxolimab. CDR3 protein: CSVGPNTGELFF. CDR3 nucleotides: TGCAGCGTTGGCCCAAACACCGGGGAGCTGTTTTTT.